Shown below are 2 T cell receptor beta chains from a single sample sequenced in a study of molecular identifiers for immune sequencing clone quantification. From the PCR reads, TCRdb called clonotypes with MiXCR, one entry per CDR3 protein. This table has some 100,000 distinct CDR3 sequences, over 30% appearing once. Sequenced sample: naive CD8+ T cells from blood, with Jurkat cell RNA spiked in. The sample's subset: FACS-sorted CD8+CD4-CCR7+CD45RA+ naive T cells. The receptors here all came from a human donor in good health. Some libraries in this study had Jurkat cell RNA spiked in.

This clonotype was recorded once. A much larger clone lies a single base off, so this may be a read error. The rearrangement links TRBV3-1 to TRBJ1-1; D is undetermined. CDR1 and CDR2 from the germline V gene are LGHDT and YNNKEL (reference sequence). The CDR3 has 14 residues. Trimming shortened V by 5 bases and J by 8 bases, and 18 bases separated the two germline ends. CDR3 coding DNA: TGTGCCAGCAGCACCGAGGGCGGCATCAAGGAAGCTTTCTTT. Encoded protein: CASSTEGGIKEAFF.

This sequence joins TRBV12-3 or TRBV12-4 and TRBJ2-7; 11 nucleotides line up with TRBD2. CDR3 size: 14 residues. Trimming took 3 bases from V and 6 from J; bases not matched to a gene: 4. For the CDR3, the DNA is TGTGCCAGCAGTTTTCTAGCGGGAGGCCTCGAGCAGTACTTC. Protein product: CASSFLAGGLEQYF.